Listed below are T cell receptor beta chains from one sample, sequenced in a study of vaccination and CD4 T cells after COVID-19. Using its own MiXCR run on the PCR reads, TCRdb lists one record per CDR3 protein. The data contain about 3,600 distinct CDR3 sequences, 30% to 40% of them singletons. These TCRs' antigens remain unknown. Sample: CD4+ T cells from blood, cultured in vitro. The receptors here all came from a human donor who had recovered from COVID-19. CDR3s include the opening cysteine and the closing phenylalanine or tryptophan. The order of the fields is clone size, D gene, V gene, J gene, CDR3 protein, CDR3 DNA. D genes are given only for firm matches. Clone size, where shown, is once, few, many, or a class for clones that have expanded.

few	.	TRBV9	TRBJ1-3	CASSVDLRNTIYF	TGTGCCAGCAGCGTAGATTTGAGAAACACCATATATTTT
few	TRBD1	TRBV6-1	TRBJ2-3	CASKLRGRGDTQYF	TGTGCCAGCAAATTAAGGGGGCGCGGAGATACGCAGTATTTT
.	TRBD2	TRBV6-1	TRBJ2-1	CASSQSGGAYNEQFF	TGTGCCAGCAGTCAGAGCGGGGGCGCCTACAATGAGCAGTTCTTC
few	TRBD2	TRBV6-1	TRBJ2-7	CASRITGTSGYEQYF	TGTGCCAGCAGGATTACCGGGACTAGCGGGTACGAGCAGTACTTC
.	.	TRBV6-1	TRBJ1-2	CASRPDRNLGGYTF	TGTGCCAGCAGACCTGACAGAAACCTGGGAGGCTACACCTTC
few	.	TRBV7-8	TRBJ1-4	CASSLFGSSAEKLFF	TGTGCCAGCAGCTTATTTGGGTCCAGCGCTGAAAAACTGTTTTTT
few	TRBD1	TRBV5-1	TRBJ1-2	CASSFGTGVFGYTF	TGCGCCAGCAGCTTCGGAACAGGGGTATTTGGCTACACCTTC
medium-sized	.	TRBV29-1	TRBJ2-5	CSVGPDQETQYF	TGCAGCGTTGGGCCAGACCAAGAGACCCAGTACTTC
.	.	TRBV7-2	TRBJ2-7	CASSSSIYEQYF	TGTGCCAGCAGCAGCAGTATCTACGAGCAGTACTTC
.	TRBD1	TRBV6-1	TRBJ2-7	CASRTTGLGEQYF	TGTGCCAGCAGGACGACAGGGTTGGGAGAGCAGTACTTC
few	.	TRBV27	TRBJ1-1	CASSQQGRTEAFF	TGTGCCAGCAGTCAACAGGGCCGCACTGAAGCTTTCTTT
.	.	TRBV7-2	TRBJ2-2	CASSLGDFSTGELFF	TGTGCCAGCAGCTTAGGGGACTTCTCCACCGGGGAGCTGTTTTTT
.	.	TRBV15	TRBJ2-7	CATSREGGGAYEQYF	TGTGCCACCAGCAGAGAAGGTGGCGGGGCCTACGAGCAGTACTTC
medium-sized	.	TRBV27	TRBJ1-1	CARLNTEAFF	TGTGCCAGGCTGAACACTGAAGCTTTCTTT
.	TRBD1	TRBV10-1	TRBJ1-5	CASRPTGGLEPQHF	TGCGCCAGCAGACCGACAGGGGGCCTCGAGCCCCAGCATTTT